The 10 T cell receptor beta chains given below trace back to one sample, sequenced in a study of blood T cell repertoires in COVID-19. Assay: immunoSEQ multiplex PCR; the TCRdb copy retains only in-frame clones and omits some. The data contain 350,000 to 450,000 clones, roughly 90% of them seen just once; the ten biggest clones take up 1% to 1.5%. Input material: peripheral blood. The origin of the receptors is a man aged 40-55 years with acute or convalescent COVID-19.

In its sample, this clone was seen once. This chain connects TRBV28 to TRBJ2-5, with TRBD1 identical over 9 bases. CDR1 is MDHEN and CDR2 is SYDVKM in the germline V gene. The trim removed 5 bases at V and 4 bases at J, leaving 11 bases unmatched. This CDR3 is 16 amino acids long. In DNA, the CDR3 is TGTGCCAGCAGTCCCGTCACGGGACAGGGTGGAGAGACCCAGTACTTC. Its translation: CASSPVTGQGGETQYF.

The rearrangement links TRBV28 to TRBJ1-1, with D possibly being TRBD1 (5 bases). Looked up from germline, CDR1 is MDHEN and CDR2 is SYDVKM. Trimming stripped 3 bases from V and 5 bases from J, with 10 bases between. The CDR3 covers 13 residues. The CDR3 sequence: CASSFLGVTEAFF. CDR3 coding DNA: TGTGCCAGCAGTTTTTTAGGGGTTACTGAAGCTTTCTTT. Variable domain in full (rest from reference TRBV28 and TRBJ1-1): DVKVTQSSRYLVKRTGEKVFLECVQDMDHENMFWYRQDPGLGLRLIYFSYDVKMKEKGDIPEGYSVSREKKERFSLILESASTNQTSMYLCASSFLGVTEAFFGQGTRLTVV.

This CDR3 is CASRPYILGHIKGTDTQYF. Here the CDR3 DNA reads TGCGCCAGCAGGCCCTATATCCTCGGACATATAAAGGGCACAGATACGCAGTATTTT. The V and J genes are TRBV4-1 and TRBJ2-3; maybe TRBD1 (5 bases). The CDR3 extends over 19 amino acids. Per germline, CDR1 MGHRA and CDR2 YSYEKL. V dropped 6 bases and J dropped 1 base, with 26 bases sitting between them.

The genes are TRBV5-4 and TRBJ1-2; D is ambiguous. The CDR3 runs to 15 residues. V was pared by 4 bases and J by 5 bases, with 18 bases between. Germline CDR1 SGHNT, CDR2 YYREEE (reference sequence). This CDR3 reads CASSGVGGQQYGYTF. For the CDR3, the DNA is TGTGCCAGCAGCGGGGTGGGCGGGCAACAATATGGCTACACCTTC.

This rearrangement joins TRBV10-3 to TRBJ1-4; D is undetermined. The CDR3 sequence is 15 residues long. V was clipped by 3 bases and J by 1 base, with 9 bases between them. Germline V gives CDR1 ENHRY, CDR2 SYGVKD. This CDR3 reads CAISEVGGTNEKLFF. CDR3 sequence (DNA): TGTGCCATCAGTGAAGTAGGAGGAACTAATGAAAAACTGTTTTTT.

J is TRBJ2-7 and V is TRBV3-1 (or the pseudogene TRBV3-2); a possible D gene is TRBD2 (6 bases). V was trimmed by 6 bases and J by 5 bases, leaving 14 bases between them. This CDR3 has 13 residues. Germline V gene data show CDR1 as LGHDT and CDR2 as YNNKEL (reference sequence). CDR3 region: CASRDASANEQYF. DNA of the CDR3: TGTGCCAGCAGGGACGCTAGCGCCAACGAGCAGTACTTC.

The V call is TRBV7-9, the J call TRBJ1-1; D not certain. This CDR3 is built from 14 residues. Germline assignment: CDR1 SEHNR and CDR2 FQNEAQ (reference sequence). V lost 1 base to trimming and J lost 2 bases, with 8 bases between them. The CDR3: CASSLDSTNTEAFF. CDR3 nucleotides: TGTGCCAGCAGCTTAGACAGTACTAACACTGAAGCTTTCTTT. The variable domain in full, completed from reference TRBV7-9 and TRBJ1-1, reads DTGVSQNPRHKITKRGQNVTFRCDPISEHNRLYWYRQTLGQGPEFLTYFQNEAQLEKSRLLSDRFSAERPKGSFSTLEIQRTEQGDSAMYLCASSLDSTNTEAFFGQGTRLTVV.

CDR3 sequence reads: CASSQGLASSYEQYF. CDR3 DNA sequence: TGTGCCAGCAGCCAAGGACTAGCGTCCTCCTACGAGCAGTACTTC. This chain connects TRBV3-1 (or the pseudogene TRBV3-2) to TRBJ2-7, with 8 positions matching TRBD2. The CDR3 covers 15 residues. Germline V lookup: CDR1 LGHDT, CDR2 YNNKEL (reference sequence). The trim removed 1 base at V and 0 bases at J, leaving 2 bases unmatched.

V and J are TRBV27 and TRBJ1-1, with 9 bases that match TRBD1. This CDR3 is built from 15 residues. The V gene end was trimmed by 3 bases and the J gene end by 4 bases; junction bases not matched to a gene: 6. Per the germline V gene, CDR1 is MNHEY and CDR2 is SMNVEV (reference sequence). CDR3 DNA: TGTGCCAGCAGTTTCCGGACAGGGGCGGTCACTGAAGCTTTCTTT. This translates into CASSFRTGAVTEAFF.

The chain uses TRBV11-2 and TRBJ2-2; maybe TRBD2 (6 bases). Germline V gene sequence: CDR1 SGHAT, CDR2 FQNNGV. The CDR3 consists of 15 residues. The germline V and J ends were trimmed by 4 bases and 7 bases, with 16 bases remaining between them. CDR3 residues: CASSSTRSNVGELFF. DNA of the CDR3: TGTGCCAGCAGCTCGACTAGATCCAACGTCGGGGAGCTGTTTTTT.